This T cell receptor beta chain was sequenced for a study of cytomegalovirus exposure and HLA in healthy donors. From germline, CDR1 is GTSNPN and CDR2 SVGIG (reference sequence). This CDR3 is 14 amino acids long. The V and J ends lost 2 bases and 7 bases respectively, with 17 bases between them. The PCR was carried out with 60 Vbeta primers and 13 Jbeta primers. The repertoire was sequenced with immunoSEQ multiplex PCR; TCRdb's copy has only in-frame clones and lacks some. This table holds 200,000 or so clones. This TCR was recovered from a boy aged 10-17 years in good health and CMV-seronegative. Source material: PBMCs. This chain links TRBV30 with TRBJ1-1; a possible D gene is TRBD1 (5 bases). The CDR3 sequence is CAWSMIGRQIEAFF. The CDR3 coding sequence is TGTGCCTGGAGTATGATTGGACGACAGATTGAAGCTTTCTTT.